This is a list of T cell receptor beta chains from one sample in a study of CD8+ T cells in alopecia areata. Sequencing used immunoSEQ multiplex PCR; TCRdb keeps in-frame clones, though not all of them. The data hold some 200,000 clones, with around 58% observed a single time. The sequencing here drew on CD8+ T cells sorted from blood, taken at week 24, from a patient treated with tofacitinib. Every receptor here comes from a human donor with alopecia areata. Both conserved end residues are part of each CDR3. Each record gives: D gene, CDR3 length, J gene, V gene, clone size, CDR3 protein, CDR3 DNA. D genes are given only for firm matches. The size of a clone is reported for some rows only, either as once, few or many, or as a class for expanded clones.

NA,15,TRBJ2-1,TRBV19,NA,CASSLQGNSYNEQFF,TGTGCCAGTAGTCTCCAGGGTAACTCCTACAATGAGCAGTTCTTC
NA,15,TRBJ2-2,TRBV10-3,NA,CAIGQRRTNTGELFF,TGTGCCATCGGACAGAGAAGGACGAACACCGGGGAGCTGTTTTTT
NA,14,TRBJ1-5,TRBV5-4,NA,CASSLQEEGIPQHF,TGTGCCAGCAGCTTACAGGAGGAGGGTATCCCCCAGCATTTT
NA,12,TRBJ1-2,TRBV30,few,CAWRQGPEGYTF,TGTGCCTGGAGACAGGGACCCGAGGGCTACACCTTC
NA,13,TRBJ1-2,TRBV13,few,CASSQQVIYGYTF,TGTGCCAGCAGCCAACAGGTGATCTATGGCTACACCTTC
NA,16,TRBJ2-3,TRBV29-1,few,CSVEEAGDILPDTQYF,TGCAGCGTTGAAGAGGCCGGGGACATCTTACCAGATACGCAGTATTTT
TRBD1,15,TRBJ2-5,TRBV9,NA,CASSGRQGAGETQYF,TGTGCCAGCAGCGGACGACAGGGGGCTGGAGAGACCCAGTACTTC
NA,13,TRBJ1-1,TRBV7-9,NA,CASSFREDSEAFF,TGTGCCAGCAGCTTTAGGGAGGACAGTGAAGCTTTCTTT
TRBD2,17,TRBJ2-5,TRBV9,NA,CASSVVSTSGSQETQYF,TGTGCCAGCAGCGTAGTTTCGACTAGCGGGAGCCAAGAGACCCAGTACTTC
NA,13,TRBJ1-1,TRBV2,few,CASSEVGNTEAFF,TGTGCCAGCAGTGAGGTAGGGAACACTGAAGCTTTCTTT